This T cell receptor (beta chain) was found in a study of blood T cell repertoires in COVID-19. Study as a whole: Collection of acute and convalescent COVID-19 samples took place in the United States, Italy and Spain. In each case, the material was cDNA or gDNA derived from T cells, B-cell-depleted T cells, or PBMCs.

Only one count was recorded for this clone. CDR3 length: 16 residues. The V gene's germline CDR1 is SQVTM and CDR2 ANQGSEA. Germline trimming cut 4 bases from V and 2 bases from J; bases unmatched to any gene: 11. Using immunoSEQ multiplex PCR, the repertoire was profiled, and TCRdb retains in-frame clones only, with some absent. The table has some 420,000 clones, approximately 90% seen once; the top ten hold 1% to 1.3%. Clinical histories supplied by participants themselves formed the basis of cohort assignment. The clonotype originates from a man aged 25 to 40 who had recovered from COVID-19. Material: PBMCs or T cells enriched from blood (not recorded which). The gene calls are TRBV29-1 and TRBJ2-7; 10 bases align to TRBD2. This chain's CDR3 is CSVAPGLAGDTYEQYF. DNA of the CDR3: TGCAGCGTTGCCCCGGGTCTAGCGGGAGACACCTACGAGCAGTACTTC.